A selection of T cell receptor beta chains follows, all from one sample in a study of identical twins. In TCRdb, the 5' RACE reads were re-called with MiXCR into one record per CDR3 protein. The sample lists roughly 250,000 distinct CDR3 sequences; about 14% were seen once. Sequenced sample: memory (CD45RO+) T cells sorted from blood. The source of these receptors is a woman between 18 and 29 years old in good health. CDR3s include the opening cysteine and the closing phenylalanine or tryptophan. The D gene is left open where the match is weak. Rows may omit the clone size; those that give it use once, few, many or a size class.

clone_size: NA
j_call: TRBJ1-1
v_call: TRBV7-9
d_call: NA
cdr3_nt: TGTGCCAGCAGCTTAGATGACAGGTGGTCAAAAGCTTTCTTT
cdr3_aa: CASSLDDRWSKAFF

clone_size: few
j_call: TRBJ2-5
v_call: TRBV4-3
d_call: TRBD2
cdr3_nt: TGCGCCAGCAGCCAAGGGAGCGGGAACTTAAGGGAGACCCAGTACTTC
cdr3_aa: CASSQGSGNLRETQYF

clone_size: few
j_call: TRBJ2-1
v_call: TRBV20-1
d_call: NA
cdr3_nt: TGCAGTGCTAAATCCCCCAAGCGGACCCGCTCCTACAATGAGCAGTTCTTC
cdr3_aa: CSAKSPKRTRSYNEQFF

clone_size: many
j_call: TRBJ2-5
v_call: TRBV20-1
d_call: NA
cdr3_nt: TGCAGTGCCCCCCAGGTTCTAGAAGAGACCCAGTACTTC
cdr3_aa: CSAPQVLEETQYF

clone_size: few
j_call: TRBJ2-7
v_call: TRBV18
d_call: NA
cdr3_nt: TGTGCCAGCTCACCAACGTTGAGGGATGCCTACGAGCAGTACTTC
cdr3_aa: CASSPTLRDAYEQYF

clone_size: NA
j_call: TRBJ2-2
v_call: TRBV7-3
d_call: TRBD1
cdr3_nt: TGTGCCAGCAGCAGGACAGGGAACACCGGGGAGCTGTTTTTT
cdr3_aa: CASSRTGNTGELFF

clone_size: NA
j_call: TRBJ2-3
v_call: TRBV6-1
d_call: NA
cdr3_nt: TGTGCCAGCAGGATAGGTATAGCGGCAGATACGCAGTATTTT
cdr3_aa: CASRIGIAADTQYF

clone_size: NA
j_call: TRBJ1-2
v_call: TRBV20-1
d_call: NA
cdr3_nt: TGCAGTGCTAGAGATACACGATCATACCCTTATGGCTACACCTTC
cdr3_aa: CSARDTRSYPYGYTF

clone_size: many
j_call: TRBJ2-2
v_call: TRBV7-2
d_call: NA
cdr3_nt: TGTGCCAGCAGCTTGGCGGGACCCGGGGAGCTGTTTTTT
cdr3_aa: CASSLAGPGELFF

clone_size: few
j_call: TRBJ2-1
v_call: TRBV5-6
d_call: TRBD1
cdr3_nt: TGTGCCAGCAAATTCGACAGGGGCAATGAGCAGTTCTTC
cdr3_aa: CASKFDRGNEQFF

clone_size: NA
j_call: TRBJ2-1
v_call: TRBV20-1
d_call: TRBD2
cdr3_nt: TGCAGTGCCTGGACTAGCGTTTCCAGCTCCTACAATGAGCAGTTCTTC
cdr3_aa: CSAWTSVSSSYNEQFF

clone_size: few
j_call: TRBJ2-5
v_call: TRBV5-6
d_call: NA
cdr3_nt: TGTGCCAGCAGCCTAAGATCGACCGAAGAGACCCAGTACTTC
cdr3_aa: CASSLRSTEETQYF

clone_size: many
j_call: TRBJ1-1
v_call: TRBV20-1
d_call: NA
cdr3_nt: TGCAGTTATTACAGGGTGACTGAAGCTTTCTTT
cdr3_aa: CSYYRVTEAFF

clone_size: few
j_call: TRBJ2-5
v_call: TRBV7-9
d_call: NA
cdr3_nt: TGTGCCAGCAGCTTATCATCCCCAACCGGGACCCAGTACTTC
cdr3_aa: CASSLSSPTGTQYF

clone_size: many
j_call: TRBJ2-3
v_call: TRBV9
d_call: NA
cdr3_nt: TGTGCCAGCAGCGTAGGAACGTCCGGGACAGATACGCAGTATTTT
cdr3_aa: CASSVGTSGTDTQYF

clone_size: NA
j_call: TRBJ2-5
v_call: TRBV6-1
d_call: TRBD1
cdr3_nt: TGTGCCAGCAGTCGAGGACAGGGCGGAGAGACCCAGTACTTC
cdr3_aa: CASSRGQGGETQYF

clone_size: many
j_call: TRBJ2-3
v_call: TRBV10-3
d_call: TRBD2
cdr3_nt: TGTGCCAGCCACCAACTAGCGCCTCCCACAGATACGCAGTATTTT
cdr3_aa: CASHQLAPPTDTQYF

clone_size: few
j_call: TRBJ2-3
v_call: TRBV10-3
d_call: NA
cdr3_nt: TGTGCCATCAGTGAGTCGCAGGATACGCAGTATTTT
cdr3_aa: CAISESQDTQYF

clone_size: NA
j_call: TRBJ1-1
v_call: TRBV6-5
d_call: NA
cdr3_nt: TGTGCCAGCAGTTACGGGGGACGGTTGAACACTGAAGCTTTCTTT
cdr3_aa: CASSYGGRLNTEAFF

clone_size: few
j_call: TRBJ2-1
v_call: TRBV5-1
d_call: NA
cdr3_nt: TGCGCCAGCAGCTTGGGAGCAGGAGAATCCCATGAGCAGTTCTTC
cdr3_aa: CASSLGAGESHEQFF

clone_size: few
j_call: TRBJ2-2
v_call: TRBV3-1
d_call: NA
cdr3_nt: TGTGCCAGCAGCCAGTCACAAGGCGGGGAGCTGTTTTTT
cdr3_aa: CASSQSQGGELFF

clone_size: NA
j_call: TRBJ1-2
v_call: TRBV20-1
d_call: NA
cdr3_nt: TGCAGTGTGACCGTTCAGGGAAACTATGGCTACACCTTC
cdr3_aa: CSVTVQGNYGYTF

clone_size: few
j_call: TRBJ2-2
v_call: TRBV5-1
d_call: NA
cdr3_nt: TGCGCCAGCAGCTTGTTTGGGCCATGGACCGGGGAGCTGTTTTTT
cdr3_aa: CASSLFGPWTGELFF

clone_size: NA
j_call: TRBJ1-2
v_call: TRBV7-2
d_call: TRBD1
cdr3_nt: TGTGCCAGCAGCTTCTTGGGACAGGGGGCTTTAAACTATGGCTACACCTTC
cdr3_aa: CASSFLGQGALNYGYTF

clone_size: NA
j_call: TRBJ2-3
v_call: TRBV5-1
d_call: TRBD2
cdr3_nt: TGCGCCAGCAGCTTGGGACTAGCTAGCGATACGCAGTATTTT
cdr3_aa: CASSLGLASDTQYF

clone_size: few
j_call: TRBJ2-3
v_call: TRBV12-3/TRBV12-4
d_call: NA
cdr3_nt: TGTGCCAGCAGTTTAACGGCCACAGATACGCAGTATTTT
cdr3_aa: CASSLTATDTQYF

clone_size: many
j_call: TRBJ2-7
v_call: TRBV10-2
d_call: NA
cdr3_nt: TGCGCCAGCGCGGGCGGGGGCCCCTACGAGCAGTACTTC
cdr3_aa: CASAGGGPYEQYF

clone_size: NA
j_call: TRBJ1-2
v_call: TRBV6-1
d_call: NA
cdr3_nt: TGTGCCAGCAGTACCACTCCAGGGGTTGGTGGCTACACCTTC
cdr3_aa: CASSTTPGVGGYTF

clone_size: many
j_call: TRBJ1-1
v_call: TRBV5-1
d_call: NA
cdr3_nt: TGCGCCAGCAGCTTGGGCCAGGAGCAGTATGAAGCTTTCTTT
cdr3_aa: CASSLGQEQYEAFF

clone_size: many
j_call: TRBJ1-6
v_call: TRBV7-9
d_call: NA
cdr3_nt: TGTGCCAGCGCACGTTGGGATAATTCACCCCTCCACTTT
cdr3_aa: CASARWDNSPLHF

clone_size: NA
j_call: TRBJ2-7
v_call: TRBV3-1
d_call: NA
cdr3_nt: TGTGCCAGCAGCCAAGCCTCCCCGGGTGGCCCCTACGAGCAGTACTTC
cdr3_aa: CASSQASPGGPYEQYF

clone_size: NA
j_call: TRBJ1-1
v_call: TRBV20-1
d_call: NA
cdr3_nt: TGCAGTGCTAGTCTGGTGTTGGGCACTGAAGCTTTCTTT
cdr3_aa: CSASLVLGTEAFF

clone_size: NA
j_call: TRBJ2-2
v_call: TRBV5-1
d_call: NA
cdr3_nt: TGCGCCAGCAACCTTGACGGGAACACCGGGGAGCTGTTTTTT
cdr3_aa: CASNLDGNTGELFF

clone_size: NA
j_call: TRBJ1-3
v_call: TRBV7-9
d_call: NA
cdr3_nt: TGTGCCAGCATCATAGCGTCGGACACCATATATTTT
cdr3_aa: CASIIASDTIYF

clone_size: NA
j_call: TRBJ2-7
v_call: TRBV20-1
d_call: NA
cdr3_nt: TGCAGTGCTCTTCCTCGGACGGCTACCTACGAGCAGTACTTC
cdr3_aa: CSALPRTATYEQYF

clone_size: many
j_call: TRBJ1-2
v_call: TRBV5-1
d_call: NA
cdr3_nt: TGCGCCAGCAGCTTGGAGACACCAAACTATGGCTACACCTTC
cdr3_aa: CASSLETPNYGYTF

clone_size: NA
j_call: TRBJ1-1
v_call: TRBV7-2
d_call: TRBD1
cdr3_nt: TGTGCCAGCAGCTTCGACAGGGTCGCAGCTTTCTTT
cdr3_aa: CASSFDRVAAFF

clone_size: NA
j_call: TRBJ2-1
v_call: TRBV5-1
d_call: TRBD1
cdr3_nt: TGCGCCAGCAGCCGACAGGGGGCAGGGCGCGATGAGCAGTTCTTC
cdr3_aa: CASSRQGAGRDEQFF

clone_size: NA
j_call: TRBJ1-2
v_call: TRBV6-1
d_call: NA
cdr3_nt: TGTGCCAGCAGCGAGGACAGCTTTAACTATGGCTACACCTTC
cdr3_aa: CASSEDSFNYGYTF

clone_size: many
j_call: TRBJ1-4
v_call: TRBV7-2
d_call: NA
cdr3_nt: TGTGCCAGCAGCTTTAGTAGCGGGGAAAAACTGTTTTTT
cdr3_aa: CASSFSSGEKLFF

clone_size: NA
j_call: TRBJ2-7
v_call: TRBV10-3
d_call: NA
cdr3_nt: TGTGCCATCAGTGAGCGGGGCTACGAGCAGTACTTC
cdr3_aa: CAISERGYEQYF

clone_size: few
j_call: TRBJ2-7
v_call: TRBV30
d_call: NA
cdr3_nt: TGTGCCTGGTCCAGGAACTCCTACGAGCAGTACTTC
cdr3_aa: CAWSRNSYEQYF

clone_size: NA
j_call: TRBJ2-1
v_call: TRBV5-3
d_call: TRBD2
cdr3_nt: TGTGCCAGCAGCCCCGGGACTAGCGGGGGGAGAAATGAGCAGTTCTTC
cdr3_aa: CASSPGTSGGRNEQFF

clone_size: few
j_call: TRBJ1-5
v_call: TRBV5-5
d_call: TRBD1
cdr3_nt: TGTGCCAGCAGTATGACAGGGGCGGGCAATCAGCCCCAGCATTTT
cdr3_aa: CASSMTGAGNQPQHF

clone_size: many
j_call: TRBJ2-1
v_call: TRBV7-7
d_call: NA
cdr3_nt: TGTGCCAGCAGCCCCAATGTGGACGTAACCTACAATGAGCAGTTCTTC
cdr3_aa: CASSPNVDVTYNEQFF

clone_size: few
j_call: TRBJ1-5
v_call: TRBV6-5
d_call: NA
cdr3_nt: TGTGCCAGCAGCTCGGAAGGTCAGCCCCAGCATTTT
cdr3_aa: CASSSEGQPQHF

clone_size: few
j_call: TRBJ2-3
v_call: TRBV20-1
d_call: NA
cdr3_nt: TGCAGTGCTCCCGCACGGCGGGACTCCTTCACAGATACGCAGTATTTT
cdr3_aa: CSAPARRDSFTDTQYF

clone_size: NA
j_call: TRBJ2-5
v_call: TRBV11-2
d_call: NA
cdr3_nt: TGTGCCAGCAGCACTGGACAGCAAGAGACCCAGTACTTC
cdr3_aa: CASSTGQQETQYF